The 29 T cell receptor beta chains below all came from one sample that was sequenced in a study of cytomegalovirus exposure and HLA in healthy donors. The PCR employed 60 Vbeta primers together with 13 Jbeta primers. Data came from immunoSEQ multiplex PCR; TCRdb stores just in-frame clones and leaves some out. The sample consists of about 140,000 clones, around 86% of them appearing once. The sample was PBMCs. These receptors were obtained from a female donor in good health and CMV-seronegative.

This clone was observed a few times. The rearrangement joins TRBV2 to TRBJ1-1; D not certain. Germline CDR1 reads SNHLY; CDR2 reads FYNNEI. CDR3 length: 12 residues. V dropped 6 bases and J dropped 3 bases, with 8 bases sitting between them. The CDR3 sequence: CASRQFDTEAFF. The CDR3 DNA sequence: TGTGCCAGCAGACAATTCGACACTGAAGCTTTCTTT.

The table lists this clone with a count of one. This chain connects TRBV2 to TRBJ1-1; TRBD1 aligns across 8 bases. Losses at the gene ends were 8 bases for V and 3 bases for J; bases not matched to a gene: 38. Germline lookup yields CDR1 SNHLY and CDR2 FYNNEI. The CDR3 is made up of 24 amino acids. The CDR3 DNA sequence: TGTGCCAGCCTCTCTTGGACAGGGATTGTGGAGAGCTCCTTCTTACGACTCGGAGACACTGAAGCTTTCTTT. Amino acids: CASLSWTGIVESSFLRLGDTEAFF.

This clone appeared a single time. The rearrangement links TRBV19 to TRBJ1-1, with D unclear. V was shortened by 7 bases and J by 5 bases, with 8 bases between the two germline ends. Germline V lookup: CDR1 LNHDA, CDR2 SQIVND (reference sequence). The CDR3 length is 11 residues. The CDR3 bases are TGTGCCAGTATGGGGAGGACTGAAGCTTTCTTT. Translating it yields CASMGRTEAFF.

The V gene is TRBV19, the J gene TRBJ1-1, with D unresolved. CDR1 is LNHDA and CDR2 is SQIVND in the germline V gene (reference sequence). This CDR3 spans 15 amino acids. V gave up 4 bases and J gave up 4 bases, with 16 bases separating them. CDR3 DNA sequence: TGTGCCAGTAGTAACCAGATGACATTGACCACTGAAGCTTTCTTT. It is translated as CASSNQMTLTTEAFF.

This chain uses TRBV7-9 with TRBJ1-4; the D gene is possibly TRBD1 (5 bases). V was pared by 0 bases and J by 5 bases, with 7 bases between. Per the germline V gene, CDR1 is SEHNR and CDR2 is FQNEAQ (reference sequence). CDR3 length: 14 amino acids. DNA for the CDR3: TGTGCCAGCAGCTTAGCGAACAGGAATGAAAAACTGTTTTTT. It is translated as CASSLANRNEKLFF.

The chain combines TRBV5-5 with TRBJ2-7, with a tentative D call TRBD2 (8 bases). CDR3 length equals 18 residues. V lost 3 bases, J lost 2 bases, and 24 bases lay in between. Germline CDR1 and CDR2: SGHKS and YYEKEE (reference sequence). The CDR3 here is CASSSTGEREWGTYEQYF. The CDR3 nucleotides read TGTGCCAGCAGCTCCACAGGGGAGCGGGAGTGGGGAACCTACGAGCAGTACTTC.

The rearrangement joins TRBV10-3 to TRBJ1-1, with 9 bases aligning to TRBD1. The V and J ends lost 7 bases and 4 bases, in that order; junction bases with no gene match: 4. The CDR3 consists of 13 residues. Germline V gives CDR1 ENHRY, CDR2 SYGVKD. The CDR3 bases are TGTGCCATCAAGGGGACAGGGACCACTGAAGCTTTCTTT. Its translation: CAIKGTGTTEAFF.

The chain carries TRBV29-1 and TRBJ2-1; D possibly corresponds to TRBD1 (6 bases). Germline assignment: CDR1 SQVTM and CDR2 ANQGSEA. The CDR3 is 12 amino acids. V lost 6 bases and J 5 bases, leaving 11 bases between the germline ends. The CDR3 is CSVRDTDNEQFF. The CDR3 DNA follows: TGCAGCGTCCGGGACACAGACAATGAGCAGTTCTTC.

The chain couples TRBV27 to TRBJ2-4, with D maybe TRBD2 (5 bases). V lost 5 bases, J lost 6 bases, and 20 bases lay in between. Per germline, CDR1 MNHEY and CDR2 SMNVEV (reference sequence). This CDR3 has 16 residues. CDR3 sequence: CASSLDGGEEINIQYF. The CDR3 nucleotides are TGTGCCAGCAGTCTAGACGGAGGTGAGGAAATAAACATTCAGTACTTC.

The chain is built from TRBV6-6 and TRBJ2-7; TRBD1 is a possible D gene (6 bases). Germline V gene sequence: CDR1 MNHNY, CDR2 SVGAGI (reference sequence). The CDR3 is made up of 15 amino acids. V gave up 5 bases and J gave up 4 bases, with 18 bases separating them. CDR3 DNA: TGTGCCAGCAGTCACGGGACAAGGAGCAATTACGAGCAGTACTTC. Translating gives CASSHGTRSNYEQYF.

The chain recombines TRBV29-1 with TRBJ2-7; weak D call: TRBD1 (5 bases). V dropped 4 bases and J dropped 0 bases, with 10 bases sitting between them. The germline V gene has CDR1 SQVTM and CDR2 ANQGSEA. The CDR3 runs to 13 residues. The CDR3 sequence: CSVVGESSYEQYF. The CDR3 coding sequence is TGCAGCGTTGTAGGGGAAAGCTCCTACGAGCAGTACTTC.

CDR3 DNA: TGCAGCGTCCGCCGACTCGGCGGAGAGACCCAGTACTTC. This translates into CSVRRLGGETQYF. V and J are TRBV29-1 and TRBJ2-5; D gene ambiguous. Germline CDR1 and CDR2: SQVTM and ANQGSEA. This CDR3 comprises 13 residues. With 6 bases removed from V and 4 bases from J, the gap between germline ends came to 15 bases.

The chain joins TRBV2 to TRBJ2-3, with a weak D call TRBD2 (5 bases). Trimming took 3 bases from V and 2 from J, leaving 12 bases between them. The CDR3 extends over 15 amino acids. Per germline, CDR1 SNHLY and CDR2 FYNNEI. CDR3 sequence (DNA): TGTGCCAGCAGTGAGGAGGCCAGTAACACAGATACGCAGTATTTT. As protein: CASSEEASNTDTQYF.

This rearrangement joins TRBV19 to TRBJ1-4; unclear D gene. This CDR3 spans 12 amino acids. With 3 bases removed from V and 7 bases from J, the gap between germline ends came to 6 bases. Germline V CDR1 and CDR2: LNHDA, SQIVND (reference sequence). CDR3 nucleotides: TGTGCCAGTAGTATGAACAGTGAAAAACTGTTTTTT. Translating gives CASSMNSEKLFF.

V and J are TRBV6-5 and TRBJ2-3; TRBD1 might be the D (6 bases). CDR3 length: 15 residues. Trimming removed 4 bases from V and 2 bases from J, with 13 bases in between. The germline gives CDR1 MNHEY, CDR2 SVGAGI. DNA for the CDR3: TGTGCCAGCAGTTCCGGACAGAGACTCACAGATACGCAGTATTTT. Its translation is CASSSGQRLTDTQYF.

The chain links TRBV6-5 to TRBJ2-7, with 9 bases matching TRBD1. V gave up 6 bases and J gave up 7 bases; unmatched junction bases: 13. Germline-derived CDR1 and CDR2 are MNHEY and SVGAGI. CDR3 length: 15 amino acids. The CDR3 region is CASSLLGQGLREQYF. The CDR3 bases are TGTGCCAGCAGCCTCTTGGGACAGGGCTTGAGGGAGCAGTACTTC.

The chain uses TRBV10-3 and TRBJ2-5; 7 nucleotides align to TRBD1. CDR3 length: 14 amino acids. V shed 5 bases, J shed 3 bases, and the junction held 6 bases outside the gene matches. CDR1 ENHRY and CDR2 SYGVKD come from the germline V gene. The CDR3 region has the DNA TGTGCCATCAGTACCCGACAGGGAGAAGAGACCCAGTACTTC. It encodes CAISTRQGEETQYF.

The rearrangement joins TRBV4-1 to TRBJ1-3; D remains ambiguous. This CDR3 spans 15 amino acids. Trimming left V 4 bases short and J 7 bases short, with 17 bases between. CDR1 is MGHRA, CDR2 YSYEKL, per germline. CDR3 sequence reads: CASSPNDGVMNTIYF. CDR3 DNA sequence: TGCGCCAGCAGCCCGAATGACGGGGTTATGAACACCATATATTTT.

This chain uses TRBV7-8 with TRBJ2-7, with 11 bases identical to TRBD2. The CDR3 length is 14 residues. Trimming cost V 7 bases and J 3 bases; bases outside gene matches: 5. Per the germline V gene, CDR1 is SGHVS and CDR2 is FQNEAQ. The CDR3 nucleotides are TGTGCCAGCAACCCGACTAGCGGGGACTACGAGCAGTACTTC. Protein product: CASNPTSGDYEQYF.

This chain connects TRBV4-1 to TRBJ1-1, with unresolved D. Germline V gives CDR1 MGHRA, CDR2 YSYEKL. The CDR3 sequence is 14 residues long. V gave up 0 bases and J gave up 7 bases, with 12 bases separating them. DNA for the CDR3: TGCGCCAGCAGCCAAGATCTAAGGCAGGATGAAGCTTTCTTT. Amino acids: CASSQDLRQDEAFF.

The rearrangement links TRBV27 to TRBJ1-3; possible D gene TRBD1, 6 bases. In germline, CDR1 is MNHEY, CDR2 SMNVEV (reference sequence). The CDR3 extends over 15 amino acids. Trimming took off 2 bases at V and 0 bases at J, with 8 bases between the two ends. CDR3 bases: TGTGCCAGCAGTTTAGCAGGGGCCTCTGGAAACACCATATATTTT. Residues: CASSLAGASGNTIYF.

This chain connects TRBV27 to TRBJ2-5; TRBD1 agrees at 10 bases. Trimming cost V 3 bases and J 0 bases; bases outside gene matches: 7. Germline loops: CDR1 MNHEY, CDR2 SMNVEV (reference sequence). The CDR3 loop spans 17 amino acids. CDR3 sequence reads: CASSLRGQGPYQETQYF. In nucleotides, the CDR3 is TGTGCCAGCAGTTTGAGGGGACAGGGGCCTTACCAAGAGACCCAGTACTTC.

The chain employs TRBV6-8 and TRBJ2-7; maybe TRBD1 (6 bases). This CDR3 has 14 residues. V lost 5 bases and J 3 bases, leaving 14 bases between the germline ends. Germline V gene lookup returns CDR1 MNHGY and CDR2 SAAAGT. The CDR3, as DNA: TGTGCCAGCAGTCGCCCGGGACACGACTACGAGCAGTACTTC. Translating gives CASSRPGHDYEQYF.

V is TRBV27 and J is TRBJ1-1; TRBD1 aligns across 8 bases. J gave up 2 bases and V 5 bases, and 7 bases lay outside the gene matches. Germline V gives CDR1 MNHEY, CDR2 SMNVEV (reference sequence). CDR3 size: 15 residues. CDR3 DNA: TGTGCCAGCAGTGACAGGGGAGGAAATAACACTGAAGCTTTCTTT. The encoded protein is CASSDRGGNNTEAFF.

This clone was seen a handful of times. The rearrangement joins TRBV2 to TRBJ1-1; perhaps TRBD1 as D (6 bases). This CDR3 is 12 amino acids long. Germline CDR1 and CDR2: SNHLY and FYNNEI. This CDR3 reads CTHVGGDTEAFF. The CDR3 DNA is TGTACCCACGTTGGGGGCGACACTGAAGCTTTCTTT.

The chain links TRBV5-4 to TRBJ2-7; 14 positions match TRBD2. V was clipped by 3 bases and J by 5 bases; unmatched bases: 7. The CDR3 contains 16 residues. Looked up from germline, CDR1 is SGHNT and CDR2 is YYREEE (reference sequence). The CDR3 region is CASSSPTSGRDHEQYF. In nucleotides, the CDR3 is TGTGCCAGCAGCTCCCCGACTAGCGGGAGGGACCACGAGCAGTACTTC.

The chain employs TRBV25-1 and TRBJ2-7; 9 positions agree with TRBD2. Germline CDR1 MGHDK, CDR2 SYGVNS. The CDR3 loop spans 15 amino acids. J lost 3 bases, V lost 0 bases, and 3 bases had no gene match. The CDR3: CASSEYSGSYYEQYF. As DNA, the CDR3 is TGTGCCAGCAGTGAATATAGCGGGAGTTACTACGAGCAGTACTTC.

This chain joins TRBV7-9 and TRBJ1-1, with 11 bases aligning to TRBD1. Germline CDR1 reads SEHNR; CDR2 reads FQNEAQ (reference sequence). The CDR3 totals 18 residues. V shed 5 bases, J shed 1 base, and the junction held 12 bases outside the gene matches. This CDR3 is CASSTLGQGAVPNTEAFF. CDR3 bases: TGTGCCAGCAGCACATTAGGACAGGGGGCCGTACCGAACACTGAAGCTTTCTTT.

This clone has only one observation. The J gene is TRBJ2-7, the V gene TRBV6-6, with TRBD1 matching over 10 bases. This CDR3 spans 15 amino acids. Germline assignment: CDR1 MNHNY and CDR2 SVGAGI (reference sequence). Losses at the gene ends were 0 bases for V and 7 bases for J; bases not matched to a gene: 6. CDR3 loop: CASSYSGQGVREQYF. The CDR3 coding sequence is TGTGCCAGCAGTTACTCCGGACAGGGGGTTCGAGAGCAGTACTTC.